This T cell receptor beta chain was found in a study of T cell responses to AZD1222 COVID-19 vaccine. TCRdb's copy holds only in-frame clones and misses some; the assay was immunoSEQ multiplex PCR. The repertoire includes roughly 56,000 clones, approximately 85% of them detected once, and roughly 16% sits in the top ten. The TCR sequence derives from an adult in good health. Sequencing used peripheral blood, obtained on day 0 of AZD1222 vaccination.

In DNA form, the CDR3 reads TGTGCCAGCAGCTTAGAAGGGCGGATGACTGAAGCTTTCTTT. Amino acids: CASSLEGRMTEAFF. The V call is TRBV7-9, the J call TRBJ1-1; no firm D call. The CDR3 has 14 amino acids. CDR1 is SEHNR and CDR2 is FQNEAQ in the germline V gene (reference sequence). Trimming shortened V by 1 base and J by 5 bases, and 11 bases separated the two germline ends.